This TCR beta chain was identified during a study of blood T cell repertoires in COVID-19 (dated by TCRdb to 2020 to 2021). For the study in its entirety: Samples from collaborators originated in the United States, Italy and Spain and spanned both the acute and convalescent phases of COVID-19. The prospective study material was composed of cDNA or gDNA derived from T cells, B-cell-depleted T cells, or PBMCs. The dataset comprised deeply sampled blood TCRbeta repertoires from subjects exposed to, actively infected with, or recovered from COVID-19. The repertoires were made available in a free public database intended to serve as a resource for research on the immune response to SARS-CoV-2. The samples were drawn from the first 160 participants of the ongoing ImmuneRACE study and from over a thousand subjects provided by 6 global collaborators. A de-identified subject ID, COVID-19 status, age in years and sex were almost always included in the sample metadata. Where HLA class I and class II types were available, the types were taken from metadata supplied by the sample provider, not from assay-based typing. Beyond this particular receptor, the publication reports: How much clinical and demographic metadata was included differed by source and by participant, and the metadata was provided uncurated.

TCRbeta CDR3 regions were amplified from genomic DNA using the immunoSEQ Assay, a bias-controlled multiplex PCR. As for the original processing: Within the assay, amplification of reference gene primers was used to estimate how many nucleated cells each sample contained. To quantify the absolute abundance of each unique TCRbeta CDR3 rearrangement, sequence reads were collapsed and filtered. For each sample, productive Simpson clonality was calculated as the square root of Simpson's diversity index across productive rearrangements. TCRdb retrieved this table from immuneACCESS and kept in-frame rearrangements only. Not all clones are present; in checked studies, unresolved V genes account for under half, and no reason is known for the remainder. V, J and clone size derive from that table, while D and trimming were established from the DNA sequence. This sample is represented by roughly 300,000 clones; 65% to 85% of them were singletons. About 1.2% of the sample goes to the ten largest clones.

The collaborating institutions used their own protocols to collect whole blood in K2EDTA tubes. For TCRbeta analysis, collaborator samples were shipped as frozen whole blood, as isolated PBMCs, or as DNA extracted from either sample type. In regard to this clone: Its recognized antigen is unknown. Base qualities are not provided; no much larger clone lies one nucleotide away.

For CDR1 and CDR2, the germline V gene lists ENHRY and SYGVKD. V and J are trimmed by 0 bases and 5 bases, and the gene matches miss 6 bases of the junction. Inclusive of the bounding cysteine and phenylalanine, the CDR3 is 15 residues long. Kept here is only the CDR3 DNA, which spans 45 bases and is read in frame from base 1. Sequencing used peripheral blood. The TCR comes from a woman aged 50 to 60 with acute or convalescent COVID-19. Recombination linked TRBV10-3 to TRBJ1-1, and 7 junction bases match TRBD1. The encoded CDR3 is CAISESRDRDTEAFF. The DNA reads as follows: TGTGCCATCAGTGAGTCCCGAGACAGGGATACTGAAGCTTTCTTT.